The rows below give T cell receptor beta chains drawn from one sample of a study of graft-versus-host responses after intestinal transplantation. The method was immunoSEQ multiplex PCR; TCRdb's version includes in-frame clones alone and lacks a portion of them. The sample carries tens of thousands of clones, approximately 96% recorded once. These receptors are not linked to any known antigen. Sample: unstimulated CD8+ T cells sorted from spleen or lymph node cells, taken before transplant. The receptor source for this set is a human donor who was the organ donor for an intestinal transplant. Each CDR3 is given with its conserved first and last residue. The D gene is left open where the match is weak. Some rows mark clone size as missing; the rest say once, few, many or name a class of expanded clone.

v_gene	abundance	j_gene	d_gene	CDR3aa	CDR3nt
TRBV5-8	-	TRBJ2-2	-	CASSLVGFDTGELFF	TGTGCCAGCAGCTTGGTGGGGTTTGACACCGGGGAGCTGTTTTTT
TRBV7-2	-	TRBJ2-3	TRBD2	CASNLLAGVRDTQYF	TGTGCCAGCAACCTACTAGCGGGGGTTAGAGATACGCAGTATTTT
TRBV5-6	-	TRBJ2-3	-	CASSSGVDTDTQYF	TGTGCCAGCAGCTCGGGAGTTGACACAGATACGCAGTATTTT
TRBV7-9	-	TRBJ2-3	TRBD1	CASSLDQGAIWTDTQYF	TGTGCCAGCAGCTTAGACCAGGGGGCGATTTGGACAGATACGCAGTATTTT
TRBV30	-	TRBJ2-7	TRBD1	CAWSVGSDRGVSYEQYF	TGTGCCTGGAGTGTGGGATCGGACAGGGGGGTTTCCTACGAGCAGTACTTC
TRBV6-5	-	TRBJ1-1	-	CASISAMNTEAFF	TGTGCCAGCATAAGTGCCATGAACACTGAAGCTTTCTTT
TRBV7-9	-	TRBJ2-5	TRBD2	CASSSSGGRETQYF	TGTGCCAGCAGCTCCTCGGGAGGCCGAGAGACCCAGTACTTC
TRBV7-9	-	TRBJ1-4	-	CASSRSRGTLFF	TGTGCCAGCAGCCGGTCCCGGGGGACACTGTTTTTT
TRBV7-9	-	TRBJ2-1	-	CASSPISSYNEQFF	TGTGCCAGCAGTCCGATTAGCTCCTACAATGAGCAGTTCTTC
TRBV4-3	-	TRBJ1-2	-	CASSQGAGTGGYTF	TGCGCCAGCAGCCAAGGGGCGGGCACAGGCGGCTACACCTTC
TRBV29-1	-	TRBJ2-7	-	CSVTTYEQYF	TGCAGCGTGACCACCTACGAGCAGTACTTC
TRBV10-1	-	TRBJ1-2	-	CASSLQARSRKTYGSRKTYGYTF	TGCGCCAGCAGTTTACAGGCAAGATCGCGAAAGACCTATGGATCGCGAAAGACCTATGGCTACACCTTC
TRBV11-3	-	TRBJ2-5	TRBD1	CASSLGFGTGDETQYF	TGTGCCAGCAGCTTAGGCTTCGGGACAGGGGACGAGACCCAGTACTTC
TRBV19	-	TRBJ2-3	TRBD2	CASSPRSSGGDRDTQYF	TGTGCCAGTAGTCCCCGGAGTAGCGGGGGGGATAGAGATACGCAGTATTTT
TRBV4-1	-	TRBJ1-2	-	CASSQSDRQLQYGYTF	TGCGCCAGCAGCCAATCAGACAGGCAGCTTCAGTATGGCTACACCTTC
TRBV9	-	TRBJ2-2	TRBD1	CASSPRNRGPGELFF	TGTGCCAGCAGCCCCCGAAACAGGGGGCCCGGGGAGCTGTTTTTT
TRBV19	-	TRBJ2-2	TRBD1	CASSNVQGAPGELFF	TGTGCCAGTAGTAATGTGCAGGGGGCGCCCGGGGAGCTGTTTTTT
TRBV11-2	-	TRBJ2-1	TRBD2	CASSPLAGVGNEQFF	TGTGCCAGCAGCCCTCTAGCGGGGGTTGGCAATGAGCAGTTCTTC
TRBV9	-	TRBJ2-7	-	CASSVGSSSYEQYF	TGTGCCAGCAGCGTAGGTTCTAGCTCCTACGAGCAGTACTTC
TRBV27	-	TRBJ1-1	-	CASSLNGPLSEAFF	TGTGCCAGCAGTTTAAATGGACCGCTATCTGAAGCCTTCTTT
TRBV6-5	once	TRBJ2-1	TRBD2	CASMEFSGEYNEQFF	TGTGCCAGCATGGAGTTCAGCGGGGAGTACAATGAGCAGTTCTTC
TRBV6-1	-	TRBJ2-7	-	CASSEARRIAYNEQYF	TGTGCCAGCAGTGAAGCTAGGCGGATTGCCTACAACGAGCAGTACTTC